These T cell receptor beta chains were read from a single sample in a study of blood T cell repertoires in COVID-19. Sequencing was performed with immunoSEQ multiplex PCR; in TCRdb, only in-frame clones are kept and a portion is missing. The data show some 400,000 clones, about 87% seen once. Sequenced material: peripheral blood. Receptors were obtained from a human donor in a cohort sampled during active COVID-19. Both conserved end residues are part of each CDR3. Fields, in order: CDR3 protein, CDR3 DNA, J gene, V gene, clone size, D gene. The D gene is left open where the match is weak. Expanded clones get a size class; other rows say once, few or many, or leave the size out.

cdr3_aa: CASSPQPGSPLHF
cdr3_nt: TGTGCCAGCAGCCCACAACCGGGGTCACCCCTCCACTTT
j_call: TRBJ1-6
v_call: TRBV12-3/TRBV12-4
clone_size: .
d_call: .

cdr3_aa: CASSPPLPRSTEAFF
cdr3_nt: TGTGCCAGCAGCCCCCCCCTCCCGCGTAGCACTGAAGCTTTCTTT
j_call: TRBJ1-1
v_call: TRBV28
clone_size: .
d_call: .

cdr3_aa: CASSLKRNEQFF
cdr3_nt: TGTGCCAGCAGCTTAAAGCGGAATGAGCAGTTCTTC
j_call: TRBJ2-1
v_call: TRBV5-6
clone_size: .
d_call: .

cdr3_aa: CSASSPWTSVAKNIQYF
cdr3_nt: TGCAGTGCTAGTTCCCCCTGGACTAGTGTAGCCAAAAACATTCAGTACTTC
j_call: TRBJ2-4
v_call: TRBV20-1
clone_size: .
d_call: TRBD2

cdr3_aa: CATSRVQGSEAFF
cdr3_nt: TGTGCCACCAGCAGAGTTCAGGGATCTGAAGCTTTCTTT
j_call: TRBJ1-1
v_call: TRBV15
clone_size: .
d_call: .

cdr3_aa: CASSSIQGPNYGYTF
cdr3_nt: TGTGCCAGCAGCTCAATACAGGGGCCTAACTATGGCTACACCTTC
j_call: TRBJ1-2
v_call: TRBV11-2
clone_size: .
d_call: TRBD1

cdr3_aa: CASSLQETQYF
cdr3_nt: TGTGCCAGCAGCCTCCAAGAGACCCAGTACTTC
j_call: TRBJ2-5
v_call: TRBV11-2
clone_size: .
d_call: .

cdr3_aa: CASSLGLAGPNEQFF
cdr3_nt: TGTGCCAGCAGCTTGGGACTAGCGGGGCCAAATGAGCAGTTCTTC
j_call: TRBJ2-1
v_call: TRBV5-6
clone_size: once
d_call: TRBD2

cdr3_aa: CASSFLSAGGVNEQFF
cdr3_nt: TGTGCCAGCAGTTTTCTCTCAGCGGGGGGGGTCAATGAGCAGTTCTTC
j_call: TRBJ2-1
v_call: TRBV6-5
clone_size: .
d_call: TRBD2

cdr3_aa: CASSLGQGNYGYTF
cdr3_nt: TGTGCCAGCAGCTTGGGACAGGGGAACTATGGCTACACCTTC
j_call: TRBJ1-2
v_call: TRBV7-3
clone_size: .
d_call: TRBD1

cdr3_aa: CASSLQSEAGETQYF
cdr3_nt: TGTGCCAGCAGCTTACAGTCAGAGGCGGGGGAGACCCAGTACTTC
j_call: TRBJ2-5
v_call: TRBV7-3
clone_size: .
d_call: .

cdr3_aa: CASSRAGGAGYEQYF
cdr3_nt: TGTGCCAGCAGCCGCGCAGGAGGGGCGGGGTACGAGCAGTACTTC
j_call: TRBJ2-7
v_call: TRBV14
clone_size: .
d_call: .

cdr3_aa: CASKERNTGELFF
cdr3_nt: TGTGCCAGCAAGGAGAGGAACACCGGGGAGCTGTTTTTT
j_call: TRBJ2-2
v_call: TRBV7-3
clone_size: .
d_call: .

cdr3_aa: CATRREGYGYTF
cdr3_nt: TGTGCCACCAGGCGGGAAGGGTATGGCTACACCTTC
j_call: TRBJ1-2
v_call: TRBV10-3
clone_size: .
d_call: .

cdr3_aa: CASSPSVYGTGPSYEQYF
cdr3_nt: TGTGCCAGCTCACCAAGTGTATATGGGACAGGGCCTTCCTACGAGCAGTACTTC
j_call: TRBJ2-7
v_call: TRBV18
clone_size: .
d_call: TRBD1

cdr3_aa: CATSRNIEGTGELFF
cdr3_nt: TGTGCCACCAGCAGAAATATAGAGGGCACCGGGGAGCTGTTTTTT
j_call: TRBJ2-2
v_call: TRBV15
clone_size: .
d_call: .

cdr3_aa: CASSIESGEEPQHF
cdr3_nt: TGTGCCAGTAGTATAGAATCCGGGGAGGAGCCCCAGCATTTT
j_call: TRBJ1-5
v_call: TRBV19
clone_size: .
d_call: .

cdr3_aa: CASSLGLPGRGANNEQFF
cdr3_nt: TGTGCCAGCAGCTTAGGGCTACCGGGACGGGGGGCCAACAATGAGCAGTTCTTC
j_call: TRBJ2-1
v_call: TRBV11-2
clone_size: many
d_call: .

cdr3_aa: CASSLGGTPINLLFF
cdr3_nt: TGTGCCAGCAGCTTAGGAGGGACACCAATTAATCTGCTGTTTTTT
j_call: TRBJ1-4
v_call: TRBV7-9
clone_size: .
d_call: .

cdr3_aa: CASKIGTALTGELFF
cdr3_nt: TGTGCCAGCAAGATAGGGACAGCCCTCACCGGGGAGCTGTTTTTT
j_call: TRBJ2-2
v_call: TRBV6-5
clone_size: .
d_call: TRBD1

cdr3_aa: CASSKENRYTEAFF
cdr3_nt: TGTGCCAGCAGTAAAGAAAACAGATACACTGAAGCTTTCTTT
j_call: TRBJ1-1
v_call: TRBV28
clone_size: .
d_call: .

cdr3_aa: CASRDFLNEQFF
cdr3_nt: TGTGCCAGCCGGGACTTTTTGAATGAGCAGTTCTTC
j_call: TRBJ2-1
v_call: TRBV25-1
clone_size: .
d_call: .

cdr3_aa: CASSLGSGGNTEAFF
cdr3_nt: TGTGCCAGCAGCTTAGGATCAGGGGGCAACACTGAAGCTTTCTTT
j_call: TRBJ1-1
v_call: TRBV11-2
clone_size: .
d_call: TRBD1

cdr3_aa: CASSQVASGGSQETQYF
cdr3_nt: TGCGCCAGCAGCCAAGTGGCTAGCGGGGGCTCGCAAGAGACCCAGTACTTC
j_call: TRBJ2-5
v_call: TRBV4-1
clone_size: .
d_call: TRBD2

cdr3_aa: CASSLAGSSYNEQFF
cdr3_nt: TGTGCCAGCAGCTTAGCGGGGTCCTCCTACAATGAGCAGTTCTTC
j_call: TRBJ2-1
v_call: TRBV7-3
clone_size: .
d_call: .

cdr3_aa: CASSQDLSGANVLTF
cdr3_nt: TGCGCCAGCAGCCAAGACCTCTCTGGGGCCAACGTCCTGACTTTC
j_call: TRBJ2-6
v_call: TRBV4-1
clone_size: .
d_call: .

cdr3_aa: CASRGVAGGNQPQHF
cdr3_nt: TGTGCCAGTCGTGGAGTAGCCGGGGGCAATCAGCCCCAGCATTTT
j_call: TRBJ1-5
v_call: TRBV28
clone_size: once
d_call: .

cdr3_aa: CASTEPLNTGELFF
cdr3_nt: TGTGCCAGCACGGAGCCGCTGAACACCGGGGAGCTGTTTTTT
j_call: TRBJ2-2
v_call: TRBV28
clone_size: .
d_call: .

cdr3_aa: CASSIGTNHYEQYF
cdr3_nt: TGTGCCAGTAGTATAGGGACTAATCACTACGAGCAGTACTTC
j_call: TRBJ2-7
v_call: TRBV19
clone_size: .
d_call: .

cdr3_aa: CASSPRGRPSGGATDTQYF
cdr3_nt: TGCGCCAGCAGCCCGCGCGGCCGGCCTAGCGGGGGGGCCACAGATACGCAGTATTTT
j_call: TRBJ2-3
v_call: TRBV5-1
clone_size: .
d_call: TRBD2

cdr3_aa: CASSPGTSGVSTDTQYF
cdr3_nt: TGTGCCAGCTCCCCCGGGACTAGCGGGGTTAGCACAGATACGCAGTATTTT
j_call: TRBJ2-3
v_call: TRBV18
clone_size: .
d_call: TRBD2

cdr3_aa: CASSDRDPGQPQHF
cdr3_nt: TGTGCCAGTAGTGACAGGGACCCCGGGCAGCCCCAGCATTTT
j_call: TRBJ1-5
v_call: TRBV19
clone_size: .
d_call: TRBD1

cdr3_aa: CASSPTGRYGYTF
cdr3_nt: TGTGCCAGCAGCCCCACAGGGCGCTATGGCTACACCTTC
j_call: TRBJ1-2
v_call: TRBV6-1
clone_size: .
d_call: .

cdr3_aa: CATSDSSTPNTEAFF
cdr3_nt: TGTGCCACCAGTGATTCCTCGACACCTAACACTGAAGCTTTCTTT
j_call: TRBJ1-1
v_call: TRBV24-1
clone_size: .
d_call: .

cdr3_aa: CASSESSGGPTDTQYF
cdr3_nt: TGTGCCAGCAGTGAAAGTAGCGGGGGCCCCACAGATACGCAGTATTTT
j_call: TRBJ2-3
v_call: TRBV6-1
clone_size: .
d_call: TRBD2

cdr3_aa: CASSDRGHNGYTF
cdr3_nt: TGTGCCAGTTCGGACAGGGGGCATAATGGCTACACCTTC
j_call: TRBJ1-2
v_call: TRBV19
clone_size: .
d_call: TRBD1

cdr3_aa: CASSLAAGYEQYF
cdr3_nt: TGCGCCAGCAGCTTGGCCGCAGGCTACGAGCAGTACTTC
j_call: TRBJ2-7
v_call: TRBV5-1
clone_size: .
d_call: .

cdr3_aa: CASSQSSGGHEKLFF
cdr3_nt: TGTGCCAGCAGCCAGTCGTCGGGGGGTCATGAAAAACTGTTTTTT
j_call: TRBJ1-4
v_call: TRBV5-4
clone_size: .
d_call: .

cdr3_aa: CASSRTFSNQPQHF
cdr3_nt: TGTGCCAGCAGTCGGACATTTAGCAATCAGCCCCAGCATTTT
j_call: TRBJ1-5
v_call: TRBV6-5
clone_size: once
d_call: .

cdr3_aa: CATRVERNHYEQYF
cdr3_nt: TGTGCCACCAGGGTGGAGAGGAATCACTACGAGCAGTACTTC
j_call: TRBJ2-7
v_call: TRBV27
clone_size: .
d_call: .

cdr3_aa: CASSSRGRAYNEQFF
cdr3_nt: TGCGCCAGCAGCTCTCGCGGGAGGGCCTACAATGAGCAGTTCTTC
j_call: TRBJ2-1
v_call: TRBV5-1
clone_size: .
d_call: TRBD2

cdr3_aa: CSAPVYNEQFF
cdr3_nt: TGCAGTGCCCCGGTCTACAATGAGCAGTTCTTC
j_call: TRBJ2-1
v_call: TRBV20-1
clone_size: .
d_call: .

cdr3_aa: CASSSDSFNGYTF
cdr3_nt: TGCGCCAGCAGCTCCGACAGTTTCAATGGCTACACCTTC
j_call: TRBJ1-2
v_call: TRBV5-1
clone_size: .
d_call: .